One and the same sample provided the 20 T cell receptor beta chains below, sequenced in a study of blood T cell repertoires in COVID-19. Method: immunoSEQ multiplex PCR; TCRdb's copy keeps in-frame clones and lacks some. In the table there are fewer than 50,000 clones, less than 85% of which are singletons. Sequencing was performed on peripheral blood. These TCRs come from a human donor in a cohort sampled during active COVID-19.

This chain uses TRBV28 with TRBJ1-1; D unclear. This CDR3 spans 12 amino acids. The V gene lost 4 bases and the J gene lost 5 bases, with 8 bases spanning the gap. The V gene's germline CDR1 is MDHEN and CDR2 SYDVKM. The CDR3 reads CASSSRYTEAFF. The CDR3 region has the DNA TGTGCCAGCAGTTCTAGGTATACTGAAGCTTTCTTT.

The chain links TRBV10-3 to TRBJ1-3; D gene ambiguous. Germline V gene lookup returns CDR1 ENHRY and CDR2 SYGVKD. V was clipped by 9 bases and J by 8 bases, with 17 bases between them. CDR3 size: 13 residues. CDR3 coding DNA: TGTGCCATAAAGGAGGGCCTCCGGGACACCATATATTTT. Translated, it gives CAIKEGLRDTIYF.

The chain carries TRBV5-1 and TRBJ1-1; D might be TRBD1 (5 bases). This CDR3 contains 14 residues. Germline CDR1 SGHRS, CDR2 YFSETQ. The ends were cut back, 1 base at V and 0 bases at J, with 7 bases in the middle. The CDR3 DNA reads TGCGCCAGCAGCTTGACAGGATTGAACACTGAAGCTTTCTTT. Protein: CASSLTGLNTEAFF.

The CDR3, as DNA: TGTGCCAGCAGTTACTCGGTTGTTGAGGGTACGAACACCGGGGAGCTGTTTTTT. Translated, it gives CASSYSVVEGTNTGELFF. The rearrangement links TRBV6-2 or TRBV6-3 to TRBJ2-2; tentative D call: TRBD2 (5 bases). The CDR3 length is 18 residues. Germline CDR1 reads MNHEY; CDR2 reads SVGEGT. The germline V and J ends were trimmed by 0 bases and 0 bases, with 14 bases remaining between them.

The rearrangement joins TRBV30 to TRBJ2-7; 7 bases align to TRBD2. The V gene end was trimmed by 0 bases and the J gene end by 4 bases; junction bases not matched to a gene: 0. The V gene's germline CDR1 is GTSNPN and CDR2 SVGIG (reference sequence). This CDR3 has 12 residues. The CDR3 reads CAWSVGGYEQYF. The CDR3 region has the DNA TGTGCCTGGAGTGTGGGAGGGTACGAGCAGTACTTC.

This rearrangement joins TRBV9 to TRBJ1-6; D is possibly TRBD1 (5 bases). The CDR3 extends over 16 amino acids. From germline, CDR1 is SGDLS and CDR2 YYNGEE. V was shortened by 0 bases and J by 6 bases, with 13 bases between the two germline ends. The CDR3 nucleotides are TGTGCCAGCAGCGTAGAGATGGGGCAGGGTAATTCACCCCTCCACTTT. Amino acids: CASSVEMGQGNSPLHF.

The V call is TRBV4-3, the J call TRBJ2-7; D is possibly TRBD1 (5 bases). This CDR3 contains 16 residues. V lost 0 bases to trimming and J lost 0 bases, with 12 bases between them. CDR1 and CDR2 from the germline V gene are LGHNA and YSLEER. In DNA form, the CDR3 reads TGCGCCAGCAGCCAAGAAGGGGCAGTTAGCTCCTACGAGCAGTACTTC. Its translation: CASSQEGAVSSYEQYF.

The chain couples TRBV3-1 (or the pseudogene TRBV3-2) to TRBJ1-6, with a tentative D call TRBD1 (5 bases). The CDR3 runs 16 residues. Between the trimmed V and J ends, which lost 2 bases and 10 bases, there was a span of 18 bases. Germline values: CDR1 LGHDT, CDR2 YNNKEL (reference sequence). The DNA for the CDR3 is TGTGCCAGCAGCCAATTACCACCAGGGAACGGATCACCCCTCCACTTT. This encodes CASSQLPPGNGSPLHF.

A single count supports this clone. CDR3 region: CATLEGPQHF. Here the CDR3 DNA reads TGTGCCACACTCGAGGGGCCCCAGCATTTT. The chain carries TRBV5-3 and TRBJ1-5; D is unclear. TRBV5-3 is annotated as an ORF whose role is uncertain. The CDR3 spans 10 residues. Trimming cost V 9 bases and J 9 bases, with 10 bases left between them.

This chain connects TRBV19 to TRBJ1-1; TRBD1 is a possible D gene (5 bases). CDR1 LNHDA and CDR2 SQIVND come from the germline V gene (reference sequence). This CDR3 is 14 amino acids long. The ends were cut back, 3 bases at V and 3 bases at J, with 11 bases in the middle. The CDR3 bases are TGTGCCAGTAGTATTGGGGGGATTGACACTGAAGCTTTCTTT. This encodes CASSIGGIDTEAFF.

The V call is TRBV7-2, the J call TRBJ1-1; D unresolved. The CDR3 sequence is 15 residues long. The ends were cut back, 2 bases at V and 9 bases at J, with 19 bases in the middle. Germline assignment: CDR1 SGHTA and CDR2 FQGNSA. CDR3 sequence: CASSLTRITTLKAFF. The CDR3 coding sequence is TGTGCCAGCAGCTTAACCAGGATTACAACACTGAAAGCTTTCTTT.

CDR3 protein: CAISHPQEDRVGGYTF. The DNA of the CDR3 is TGTGCCATCAGTCACCCGCAGGAGGACAGGGTAGGTGGCTACACCTTC. The V gene is TRBV10-3, the J gene TRBJ1-2, with 8 bases aligning to TRBD1. The V segment lost 5 bases and the J segment 7 bases; nucleotides outside the gene matches: 15. The CDR3 runs to 16 residues. Germline V gene sequence: CDR1 ENHRY, CDR2 SYGVKD.

The rearrangement joins TRBV19 to TRBJ1-5; D uncertain. Trimming pared 5 bases from V and 1 base from J, leaving 15 bases between. Germline CDR1 reads LNHDA; CDR2 reads SQIVND (reference sequence). The CDR3 covers 16 residues. The CDR3 loop reads CASSVDAAGSNQPQHF. Here the CDR3 DNA reads TGTGCCAGTAGTGTGGACGCCGCGGGGAGCAATCAGCCCCAGCATTTT.

V is TRBV3-1 (or the pseudogene TRBV3-2) and J is TRBJ2-7; 9 bases fit TRBD2. The V and J ends lost 7 bases and 0 bases, in that order; junction bases with no gene match: 4. The CDR3 length is 14 residues. Per the germline V gene, CDR1 is LGHDT and CDR2 is YNNKEL (reference sequence). CDR3 DNA: TGTGCCAGCACCCATAGCGGGGGCTCCTACGAGCAGTACTTC. This sequence encodes CASTHSGGSYEQYF.

This clone was counted once. This sequence joins TRBV30 and TRBJ2-7; a weak D match, TRBD1 (5 bases). The V gene's germline CDR1 is GTSNPN and CDR2 SVGIG (reference sequence). This CDR3 has 14 residues. Trimming stripped 3 bases from V and 6 bases from J, with 18 bases between. This CDR3 is CAWSDRPRNIEQYF. The CDR3 region has the DNA TGTGCCTGGAGCGACAGACCCCGGAACATCGAGCAGTACTTC. The whole variable domain, filled in from reference TRBV30 and TRBJ2-7, reads SQTIHQWPATLVQPVGSPLSLECTVEGTSNPNLYWYRQAAGRGLQLLFYSVGIGQISSEVPQNLSASRPQDRQFILSSKKLLLSDSGFYLCAWSDRPRNIEQYFGPGTRLTVT.

The chain is built from TRBV5-1 and TRBJ1-1; D is undetermined. The CDR3 sequence is 14 residues long. Germline loops: CDR1 SGHRS, CDR2 YFSETQ. V lost 3 bases and J lost 1, with 10 bases in between. This chain's CDR3 is CASSWARGNTEAFF. CDR3 DNA sequence: TGCGCCAGCAGCTGGGCCCGGGGGAACACTGAAGCTTTCTTT.

This chain uses TRBV7-2 with TRBJ1-1; D gene ambiguous. From germline, CDR1 is SGHTA and CDR2 FQGNSA. The CDR3 has 12 amino acids. Trimming cost V 5 bases and J 2 bases, with 6 bases left between them. The CDR3 spells CASSRQNTEAFF. In nucleotides, the CDR3 is TGTGCCAGCAGCCGACAAAACACTGAAGCTTTCTTT.

This sequence joins TRBV7-2 and TRBJ1-2; a possible D gene is TRBD1 (5 bases). CDR3 length: 15 residues. V shed 6 bases and J shed 4 bases, with 18 bases lying between them. CDR1 and CDR2 from the germline V gene are SGHTA and FQGNSA. CDR3 residues: CASREGRGSFYGYTF. The CDR3 region has the DNA TGTGCCAGCAGGGAGGGGCGGGGATCCTTCTATGGCTACACCTTC.

The V and J genes are TRBV28 and TRBJ1-4; TRBD1 matches 7 bases. J gave up 7 bases and V 3 bases, and 11 bases lay outside the gene matches. The CDR3 runs to 16 residues. Germline CDR1 reads MDHEN; CDR2 reads SYDVKM. CDR3 bases: TGTGCCAGCAGTTTTCACCCGGGACAGTTGGGTGAAAAACTGTTTTTT. It encodes CASSFHPGQLGEKLFF.

This chain connects TRBV6-1 to TRBJ2-7, with D tentatively TRBD1 (6 bases). Trimming cost V 1 base and J 1 base, with 8 bases left between them. The CDR3 spans 14 residues. Germline V gives CDR1 MNHNS, CDR2 SASEGT. The CDR3 nucleotides are TGTGCCAGCAGTGAAGTGGACAGTTCCTACGAGCAGTACTTC. Encoded protein: CASSEVDSSYEQYF.